Here is one TCR beta chain with its context. The CDR3 length is 15 residues. Germline CDR1 and CDR2: MNHNS and SASEGT. The trim removed 5 bases at V and 3 bases at J, leaving 7 bases unmatched. This sample was taken from a study of blood T cell repertoires in COVID-19. Original data processing: Estimation of nucleated cell counts relied on the amplification of reference gene primers. Produced via immunoSEQ multiplex PCR; TCRdb's table is partial and in-frame only. That table supplies the V and J calls and clone size; D and trimming were determined from the DNA. The table records fewer than 300,000 clones, 80% to 90% of them present only once.

The chain links TRBV6-1 to TRBJ1-5, with 7 bases fitting TRBD1. The sequence was collected from a man over 45 with COVID-19, enrolled during active disease. The sequencing sample was made of peripheral blood. The CDR3 sequence: CASSPLTGYNQPQHF. In nucleotides, the CDR3 is TGTGCCAGCAGTCCCTTGACAGGGTACAATCAGCCCCAGCATTTT.